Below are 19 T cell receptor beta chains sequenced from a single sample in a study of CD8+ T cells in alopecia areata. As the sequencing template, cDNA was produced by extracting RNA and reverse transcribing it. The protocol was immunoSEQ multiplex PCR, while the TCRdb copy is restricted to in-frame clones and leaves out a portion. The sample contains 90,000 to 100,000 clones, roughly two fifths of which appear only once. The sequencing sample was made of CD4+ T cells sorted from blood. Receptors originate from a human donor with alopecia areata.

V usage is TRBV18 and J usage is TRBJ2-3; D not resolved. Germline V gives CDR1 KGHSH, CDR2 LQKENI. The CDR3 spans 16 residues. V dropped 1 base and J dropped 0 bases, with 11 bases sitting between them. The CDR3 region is CASSPLRADSTDTQYF. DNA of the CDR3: TGTGCCAGCTCACCACTTCGGGCAGATAGCACAGATACGCAGTATTTT.

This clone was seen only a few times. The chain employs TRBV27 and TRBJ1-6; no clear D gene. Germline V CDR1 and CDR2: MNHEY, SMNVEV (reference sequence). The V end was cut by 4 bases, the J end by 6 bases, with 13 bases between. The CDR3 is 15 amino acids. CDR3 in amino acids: CASSYEGWSNSPLHF. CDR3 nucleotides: TGTGCCAGCAGTTATGAGGGTTGGAGTAATTCACCCCTCCACTTT.

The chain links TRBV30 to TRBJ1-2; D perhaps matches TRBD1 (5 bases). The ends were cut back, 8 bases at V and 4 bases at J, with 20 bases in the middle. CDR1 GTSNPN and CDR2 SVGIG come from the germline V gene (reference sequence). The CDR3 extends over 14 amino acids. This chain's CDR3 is CAGGTRGSTYGYTF. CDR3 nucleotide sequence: TGTGCCGGGGGGACCCGCGGCTCCACCTATGGCTACACCTTC.

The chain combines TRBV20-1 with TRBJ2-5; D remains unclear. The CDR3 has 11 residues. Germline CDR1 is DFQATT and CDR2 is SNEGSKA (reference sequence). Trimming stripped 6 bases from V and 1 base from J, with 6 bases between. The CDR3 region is CSAEVQETQYF. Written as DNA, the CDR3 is TGCAGTGCAGAGGTCCAAGAGACCCAGTACTTC.

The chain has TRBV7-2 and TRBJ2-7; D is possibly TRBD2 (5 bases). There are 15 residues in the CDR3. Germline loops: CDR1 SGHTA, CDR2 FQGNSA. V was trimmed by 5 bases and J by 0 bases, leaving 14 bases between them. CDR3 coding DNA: TGTGCCAGCAGCCCTAGCCCTGTTGTCTCCTACGAGCAGTACTTC. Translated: CASSPSPVVSYEQYF.

The CDR3 sequence is CAWSADPGNEQFF. The CDR3 DNA reads as TGTGCCTGGAGTGCGGACCCCGGCAATGAGCAGTTCTTC. The V gene is TRBV30, the J gene TRBJ2-1, with no clear D. CDR1 is GTSNPN, CDR2 SVGIG, per germline (reference sequence). The CDR3 is made up of 13 amino acids. Trimming stripped 1 base from V and 6 bases from J, with 10 bases between.

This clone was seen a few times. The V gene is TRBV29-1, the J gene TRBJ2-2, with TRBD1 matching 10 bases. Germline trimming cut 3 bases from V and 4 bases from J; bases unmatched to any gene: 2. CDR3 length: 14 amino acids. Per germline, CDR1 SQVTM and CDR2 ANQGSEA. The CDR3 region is CSVERTGGTGELFF. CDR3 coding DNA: TGCAGCGTTGAGAGGACAGGGGGCACCGGGGAGCTGTTTTTT.

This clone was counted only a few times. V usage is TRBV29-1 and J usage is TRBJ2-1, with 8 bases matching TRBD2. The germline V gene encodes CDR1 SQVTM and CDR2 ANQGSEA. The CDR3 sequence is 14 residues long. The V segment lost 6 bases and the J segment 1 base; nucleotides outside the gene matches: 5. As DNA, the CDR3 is TGCAGCGTGGTAATAGCGGGATCCTACAATGAGCAGTTCTTC. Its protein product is CSVVIAGSYNEQFF.

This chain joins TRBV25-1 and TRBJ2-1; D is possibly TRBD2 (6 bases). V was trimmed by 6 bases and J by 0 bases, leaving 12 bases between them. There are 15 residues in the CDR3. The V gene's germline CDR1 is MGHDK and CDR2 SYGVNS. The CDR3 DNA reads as TGTGCCAGCAGCGTCGGGGGTAGCTCCTACAATGAGCAGTTCTTC. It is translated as CASSVGGSSYNEQFF.

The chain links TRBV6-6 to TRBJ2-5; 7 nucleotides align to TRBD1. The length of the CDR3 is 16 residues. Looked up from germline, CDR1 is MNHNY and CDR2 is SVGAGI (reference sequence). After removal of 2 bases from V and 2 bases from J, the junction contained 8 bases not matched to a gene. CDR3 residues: CASSYGRGRGQETQYF. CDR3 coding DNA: TGTGCCAGCAGTTACGGAAGGGGGCGCGGACAAGAGACCCAGTACTTC.

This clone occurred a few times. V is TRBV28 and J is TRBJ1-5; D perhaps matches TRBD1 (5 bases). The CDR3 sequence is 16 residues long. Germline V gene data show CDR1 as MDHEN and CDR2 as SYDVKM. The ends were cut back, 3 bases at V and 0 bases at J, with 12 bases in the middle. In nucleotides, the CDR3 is TGTGCCAGCAGTTTGGTTCCAGGGCTTAGCAATCAGCCCCAGCATTTT. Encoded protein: CASSLVPGLSNQPQHF.

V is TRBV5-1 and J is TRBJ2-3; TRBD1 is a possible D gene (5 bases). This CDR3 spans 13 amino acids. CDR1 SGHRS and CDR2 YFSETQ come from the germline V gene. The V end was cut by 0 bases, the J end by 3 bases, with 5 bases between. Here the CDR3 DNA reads TGCGCCAGCAGCTTGGAGGGGACAGATACGCAGTATTTT. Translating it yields CASSLEGTDTQYF. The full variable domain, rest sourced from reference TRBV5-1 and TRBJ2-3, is KAGVTQTPRYLIKTRGQQVTLSCSPISGHRSVSWYQQTPGQGLQFLFEYFSETQRNKGNFPGRFSGRQFSNSRSEMNVSTLELGDSALYLCASSLEGTDTQYFGPGTRLTVL.

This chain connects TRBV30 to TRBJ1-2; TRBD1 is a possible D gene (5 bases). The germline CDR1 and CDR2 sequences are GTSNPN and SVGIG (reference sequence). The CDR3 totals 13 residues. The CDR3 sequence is CAQPSRENYGYTF. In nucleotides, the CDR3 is TGTGCGCAACCTAGCAGGGAAAACTATGGCTACACCTTC. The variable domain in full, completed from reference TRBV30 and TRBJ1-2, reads SQTIHQWPATLVQPVGSPLSLECTVEGTSNPNLYWYRQAAGRGLQLLFYSVGIGQISSEVPQNLSASRPQDRQFILSSKKLLLSDSGFYLCAQPSRENYGYTFGSGTRLTVV.

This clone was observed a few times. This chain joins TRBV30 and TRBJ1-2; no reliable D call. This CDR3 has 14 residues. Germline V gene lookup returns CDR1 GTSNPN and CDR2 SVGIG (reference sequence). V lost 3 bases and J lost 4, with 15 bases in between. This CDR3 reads CAWRIGRQVYGYTF. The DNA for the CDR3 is TGTGCCTGGAGGATCGGCAGGCAGGTCTATGGCTACACCTTC.

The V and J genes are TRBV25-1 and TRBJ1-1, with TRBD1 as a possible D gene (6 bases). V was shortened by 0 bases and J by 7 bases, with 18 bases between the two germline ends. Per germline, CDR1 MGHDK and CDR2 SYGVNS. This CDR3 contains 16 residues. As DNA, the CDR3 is TGTGCCAGCAGTGAATACCGGGGGGGGCTAGCCGGTGAAGCTTTCTTT. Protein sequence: CASSEYRGGLAGEAFF.

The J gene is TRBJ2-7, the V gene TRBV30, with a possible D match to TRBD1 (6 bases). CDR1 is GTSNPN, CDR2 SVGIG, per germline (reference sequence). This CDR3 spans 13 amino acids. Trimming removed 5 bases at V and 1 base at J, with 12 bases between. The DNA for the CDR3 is TGTGCCTGGTTAGCAGGGGATTCCTACGAGCAGTACTTC. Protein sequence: CAWLAGDSYEQYF.

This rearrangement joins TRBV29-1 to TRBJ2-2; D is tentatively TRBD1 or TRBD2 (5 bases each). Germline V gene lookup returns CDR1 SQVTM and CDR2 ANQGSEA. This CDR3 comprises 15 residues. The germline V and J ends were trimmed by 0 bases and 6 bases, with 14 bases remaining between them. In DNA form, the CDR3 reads TGCAGCGTTGAAGACCGAGGGGATAATCCCGGGGAGCTGTTTTTT. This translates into CSVEDRGDNPGELFF.

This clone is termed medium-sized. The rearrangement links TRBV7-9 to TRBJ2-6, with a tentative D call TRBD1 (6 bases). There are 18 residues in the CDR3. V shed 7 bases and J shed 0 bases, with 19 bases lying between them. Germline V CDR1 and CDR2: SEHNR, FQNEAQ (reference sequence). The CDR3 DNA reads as TGTGCCAGCACCCATTACTGGGACACCTACTCTGGGGCCAACGTCCTGACTTTC. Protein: CASTHYWDTYSGANVLTF.

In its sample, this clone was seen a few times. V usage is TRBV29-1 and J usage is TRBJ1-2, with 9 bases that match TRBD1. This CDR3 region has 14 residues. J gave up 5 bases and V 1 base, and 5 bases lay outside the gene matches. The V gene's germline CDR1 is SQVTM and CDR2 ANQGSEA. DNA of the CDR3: TGCAGCGTTGAAGCTGGGACAGGGTCTTATGGCTACACCTTC. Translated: CSVEAGTGSYGYTF.